The T cell receptor (beta chain) under discussion was sequenced for a study of CD8 T cells in Susac syndrome. V gave up 1 base and J gave up 4 bases, with 10 bases separating them. This CDR3 spans 14 amino acids. Germline loops: CDR1 SGHAT, CDR2 FQNNGV. TCR beta sequencing was performed on blood CD8+ and CD4+ T cells. Healthy donors were controls matched for age and sex. The TEMRA cells underwent FACS enrichment, while the CD8+ and CD4+ T cells underwent negative isolation. Random hexamers were used to reverse transcribe the RNA input (about 0.5 to 1 ug). The immunoSEQ assay covered 54 Vbeta and 13 Jbeta segments for CDR3. MiXCR was run by TCRdb on the immunoSEQ multiplex PCR reads, yielding one entry per CDR3 protein. The repertoire holds around 140,000 distinct CDR3 sequences, with approximately 93% as singletons.

The sample was CD4+ T cells from PBMCs. The chain links TRBV11-2 to TRBJ2-5; D may be TRBD2 (5 bases). This receptor was identified in a human donor in good health. In DNA form, the CDR3 reads TGTGCCAGCAGCTTAGGTGGCGGGCTAGAGACCCAGTACTTC. It encodes CASSLGGGLETQYF.